Listed below are T cell receptor beta chains from one sample, sequenced in a study of shared T cell receptors in the human thymus. Sequencing was performed with immunoSEQ multiplex PCR; in TCRdb, only in-frame clones are kept and a portion is missing. The sample records 700,000 or so clones, approximately 83% being singletons. The same data also went into a second study, on human thymus T cells.

Sequenced input: thymocytes. Source of these receptors: a girl under two years old with a congenital heart defect. Both conserved end residues are part of each CDR3.

v_gene: TRBV6-6; j_gene: TRBJ1-5; CDR3aa: CASSDRNQPQHF
v_gene: TRBV6-6; j_gene: TRBJ2-7; CDR3aa: CASSYSSGTGDYEQYF
v_gene: TRBV4-2; j_gene: TRBJ2-2; CDR3aa: CASSQDGGATGELFF
v_gene: TRBV5-6; j_gene: TRBJ1-4; CDR3aa: CASSTRPRGTNEKLFF
v_gene: TRBV6-5; j_gene: TRBJ2-3; CDR3aa: CASSRLAGSTDTQYF
v_gene: TRBV6-6; j_gene: TRBJ2-1; CDR3aa: CASSYYRTGSYNEQFF
v_gene: TRBV4-1; j_gene: TRBJ2-1; CDR3aa: CASSQDRGSSYNEQFF
v_gene: TRBV5-1; j_gene: TRBJ1-2; CDR3aa: CASSLGQGVFGYTF
v_gene: TRBV7-9; j_gene: TRBJ1-1; CDR3aa: CASSSYRQMNTEAFF
v_gene: TRBV7-6; j_gene: TRBJ2-1; CDR3aa: CASSLATRLKQGKRTYNEQFF
v_gene: TRBV10-3; j_gene: TRBJ1-1; CDR3aa: CAIRTSGQGNTEAFF
v_gene: TRBV2; j_gene: TRBJ1-1; CDR3aa: CASSAQGGVTEAFF
v_gene: TRBV4-2; j_gene: TRBJ2-7; CDR3aa: CASSPPSGGFYEQYF
v_gene: TRBV7-9; j_gene: TRBJ2-5; CDR3aa: CASSEGAGTRPETQYF
v_gene: TRBV19; j_gene: TRBJ1-1; CDR3aa: CASSISESAGGPPEAFF
v_gene: TRBV2; j_gene: TRBJ1-5; CDR3aa: CASSEAGTGRDSNQPQHF
v_gene: TRBV5-1; j_gene: TRBJ1-2; CDR3aa: CASKRGVSRSDDGYTF
v_gene: TRBV6-5; j_gene: TRBJ2-7; CDR3aa: CASSSQRDEQYF
v_gene: TRBV4-1; j_gene: TRBJ1-1; CDR3aa: CASSQVVPGGGPEAFF
v_gene: TRBV5-6; j_gene: TRBJ1-6; CDR3aa: CASSYRDRDSNSPLHF
v_gene: TRBV7-8; j_gene: TRBJ2-4; CDR3aa: CASSLGPKTGAEVAKNIQYF
v_gene: TRBV2; j_gene: TRBJ1-3; CDR3aa: CASSEGPGGWISGNTIYF
v_gene: TRBV7-2; j_gene: TRBJ2-3; CDR3aa: CASSSRSRPPTDTQYF
v_gene: TRBV20-1; j_gene: TRBJ1-2; CDR3aa: CQYQGHGYTF
v_gene: TRBV28; j_gene: TRBJ2-7; CDR3aa: CASSPWGTRGYEQYF
v_gene: TRBV27; j_gene: TRBJ1-2; CDR3aa: CASSPKEHWTVWGYTF
v_gene: TRBV5-4; j_gene: TRBJ2-1; CDR3aa: CASSTRLAYYNEQFF
v_gene: TRBV5-4; j_gene: TRBJ2-5; CDR3aa: CASSLGGRQETQYF
v_gene: TRBV5-1; j_gene: TRBJ2-1; CDR3aa: CASSFSSGGTTCNEQFF
v_gene: TRBV28; j_gene: TRBJ1-5; CDR3aa: CASSLRGEGNQPQHF
v_gene: TRBV6-5; j_gene: TRBJ1-5; CDR3aa: CASSYSRASSNQPQHF
v_gene: TRBV25-1; j_gene: TRBJ2-7; CDR3aa: CASSARGPHSYEQYF
v_gene: TRBV5-6; j_gene: TRBJ1-1; CDR3aa: CASSGRHRVLPNTEAFF
v_gene: TRBV4-1; j_gene: TRBJ2-5; CDR3aa: CASSQGVTIFQETQYF
v_gene: TRBV15; j_gene: TRBJ1-6; CDR3aa: CATSSDSNSPLHF
v_gene: TRBV7-8; j_gene: TRBJ2-2; CDR3aa: CASSDVGPGELFF
v_gene: TRBV28; j_gene: TRBJ2-3; CDR3aa: CASSWDRTHPDTQYF
v_gene: TRBV9; j_gene: TRBJ2-2; CDR3aa: CASSARNTGELFF
v_gene: TRBV5-5; j_gene: TRBJ2-7; CDR3aa: CASSPYPWEASYEQYF